Presented here are 17 T cell receptor beta chains from one specimen sequenced in a study of cytomegalovirus exposure and HLA in healthy donors. Clones were read by immunoSEQ multiplex PCR, and TCRdb kept only the in-frame ones, dropping some. The profile shows about 160,000 clones, about 86% of them singletons. Sequenced input: PBMCs. The receptors originated from a woman younger than 35 in good health and CMV-seronegative.

The chain links TRBV4-1 to TRBJ1-2; perhaps TRBD1 as D (6 bases). V lost 6 bases to trimming and J lost 6 bases, with 23 bases between them. The germline V gene has CDR1 MGHRA and CDR2 YSYEKL. This CDR3 has 16 residues. Here the CDR3 DNA reads TGCGCCAGCAGACAAATCGGGGCAGGGGAAAGCGATGGCTACACCTTC. It specifies CASRQIGAGESDGYTF.

The chain has TRBV7-2 and TRBJ1-5, with unresolved D. Germline lookup yields CDR1 SGHTA and CDR2 FQGNSA. Between the trimmed V and J ends, which lost 2 bases and 13 bases, there was a span of 21 bases. The CDR3 is made up of 15 amino acids. CDR3 in DNA: TGTGCCAGCAGCTTATTAACGGCCGGCAGTACAGTACAGCATTTT. Its protein is CASSLLTAGSTVQHF.

This chain uses TRBV6-1 with TRBJ2-7; 11 bases match TRBD1. The V and J ends lost 6 bases and 4 bases, in that order; junction bases with no gene match: 5. Germline V gene lookup returns CDR1 MNHNS and CDR2 SASEGT. This CDR3 region has 14 residues. The CDR3, as DNA: TGTGCCAGCAGGAACCGGGACAGGGGGTACGAGCAGTACTTC. Protein sequence: CASRNRDRGYEQYF.

V and J are TRBV4-3 and TRBJ1-2; 7 nucleotides line up with TRBD1. After removal of 1 base from V and 8 bases from J, the junction contained 10 bases not matched to a gene. The germline gives CDR1 LGHNA, CDR2 YSLEER. The CDR3 consists of 15 residues. The CDR3, as DNA: TGCGCCAGCAGCCAAGGAAACCAGGGGGGAGGAGGCTACACCTTC. Translated, it gives CASSQGNQGGGGYTF.

This chain connects TRBV5-1 to TRBJ2-7, with 13 bases lining up with TRBD2. V gave up 3 bases and J gave up 13 bases; unmatched junction bases: 13. The CDR3 contains 15 residues. Germline CDR1 is SGHRS and CDR2 is YFSETQ. CDR3 nucleotide sequence: TGCGCCAGCAGCTACCGAGGACTAGCGGGAGAGGAGAGATACTTC. Translation gives CASSYRGLAGEERYF.

This clone was detected once. This chain joins TRBV2 and TRBJ2-5, with 8 positions matching TRBD2. The CDR3 loop spans 14 amino acids. The trim removed 11 bases at V and 2 bases at J, leaving 10 bases unmatched. Germline assignment: CDR1 SNHLY and CDR2 FYNNEI. For the CDR3, the DNA is TGTGCCGCGTGGAGCGGGAGAGGGCAAGAGACCCAGTACTTC. This sequence encodes CAAWSGRGQETQYF.

With regard to this clone: The sample carries other DNA sequences with the same CDR3. The chain combines TRBV10-3 with TRBJ1-5, with TRBD1 identical over 8 bases. The junction had 1 base not matched to a gene; V was cut back by 2 bases and J by 4 bases. CDR1 is ENHRY, CDR2 SYGVKD, per germline. The CDR3 spans 14 residues. The CDR3 nucleotides are TGTGCCATCAGTGAGGGACAGGGAAATCAGCCCCAGCATTTT. This encodes CAISEGQGNQPQHF.

A few counts support this clone. This sequence joins TRBV10-3 and TRBJ2-7; 8 bases line up with TRBD1. Germline assignment: CDR1 ENHRY and CDR2 SYGVKD. The J segment lost 5 bases and the V segment lost 4 bases, leaving 4 bases of the junction unmatched. The CDR3 length is 13 residues. Written as DNA, the CDR3 is TGTGCCATCAGTGGGACAGGGTACCACGAGCAGTACTTC. Translated: CAISGTGYHEQYF.

This clone has more than one count but fewer than ten. Other DNA sequences of this sample code for an identical CDR3. The V gene is TRBV7-9, the J gene TRBJ1-1; TRBD1 agrees at 7 bases. The CDR3 sequence is 13 residues long. Germline V lookup: CDR1 SEHNR, CDR2 FQNEAQ (reference sequence). The ends lost 2 bases at V and 3 bases at J; junction bases unmatched: 0. The CDR3 nucleotides read TGTGCCAGCAGCTTAACAGGGGACACTGAAGCTTTCTTT. Protein product: CASSLTGDTEAFF.

J is TRBJ2-7 and V is TRBV21-1; the DNA was not compared with TRBD2, the D call given in the table. TRBV21-1 is a known pseudogene. CDR3 length: 12 residues. CDR3 coding DNA: TGTGCCAGCAGCAAAGGAGGGTTCGAGCAGTACTTC. Amino acids: CASSKGGFEQYF.

CDR3 residues: CASSPSTYNEQFF. In nucleotides, the CDR3 is TGTGCCAGCTCACCATCTACCTACAATGAGCAGTTCTTC. The rearrangement joins TRBV18 to TRBJ2-1; D is unclear. The germline V gene encodes CDR1 KGHSH and CDR2 LQKENI. Trimming removed 2 bases at V and 2 bases at J, with 4 bases between. The CDR3 is 13 amino acids.

This sequence joins TRBV7-9 and TRBJ2-2; D perhaps matches TRBD2 (5 bases). Germline assignment: CDR1 SEHNR and CDR2 FQNEAQ (reference sequence). V shed 3 bases and J shed 5 bases, with 7 bases lying between them. The CDR3 extends over 13 amino acids. The CDR3 sequence: CASSFGVTGELFF. The CDR3 DNA reads TGTGCCAGCAGCTTCGGGGTAACCGGGGAGCTGTTTTTT. The variable domain in full, completed from reference TRBV7-9 and TRBJ2-2, reads DTGVSQNPRHKITKRGQNVTFRCDPISEHNRLYWYRQTLGQGPEFLTYFQNEAQLEKSRLLSDRFSAERPKGSFSTLEIQRTEQGDSAMYLCASSFGVTGELFFGEGSRLTVL.

The chain has TRBV7-9 and TRBJ2-3, with 14 nucleotides matching TRBD2. The CDR3 consists of 18 residues. Germline V gene sequence: CDR1 SEHNR, CDR2 FQNEAQ (reference sequence). Trimming took 4 bases from V and 2 from J; bases not matched to a gene: 8. CDR3 sequence (DNA): TGTGCCAGCAGCTCGGGACTAGCGGGAGTACCCCTCACAGATACGCAGTATTTT. The encoded protein is CASSSGLAGVPLTDTQYF.

The J gene is TRBJ1-1, the V gene TRBV10-3; weak D call: TRBD1 (6 bases). The CDR3 length is 14 residues. Germline CDR1 and CDR2: ENHRY and SYGVKD. V lost 5 bases, J lost 1 base, and 11 bases lay in between. In DNA, the CDR3 is TGTGCCATCAGTCCGGGACAAGCGAACACTGAAGCTTTCTTT. Its protein is CAISPGQANTEAFF.

The chain joins TRBV5-1 to TRBJ1-5, with TRBD1 matching over 8 bases. The CDR3 loop spans 14 amino acids. Germline values: CDR1 SGHRS, CDR2 YFSETQ. With 4 bases clipped from V and 7 bases from J, the junction kept 7 bases outside the gene matches. Here the CDR3 reads CASSPGQVGQPQHF. CDR3 DNA: TGCGCCAGCAGCCCGGGACAGGTAGGGCAGCCCCAGCATTTT.

This clone showed up just a few times. The CDR3 DNA reads TGCAGCACACCGGGACAGACTACGTATGGCTACACCTTC. Translation: CSTPGQTTYGYTF. The chain recombines TRBV29-1 with TRBJ1-2, with TRBD1 matching 7 bases. The trim removed 8 bases at V and 5 bases at J, leaving 11 bases unmatched. This CDR3 has 13 amino acids. Per the germline V gene, CDR1 is SQVTM and CDR2 is ANQGSEA.

The chain has TRBV6-6 and TRBJ1-3, with D unresolved. Germline V CDR1 and CDR2: MNHNY, SVGAGI (reference sequence). The CDR3 is 14 residues long. Trimming took 5 bases from V and 4 from J, leaving 12 bases between them. Here the CDR3 reads CASSTAGEGNTIYF. For the CDR3, the DNA is TGTGCCAGCAGTACTGCCGGAGAAGGAAACACCATATATTTT.